This TCR beta chain was documented in a study of blood T cell repertoires in COVID-19. At the level of the study: The analysed material was cDNA or gDNA that came from T cells, B-cell-depleted T cells, or PBMCs.

CDR3 size: 14 residues. The V gene's germline CDR1 is LNHNV and CDR2 YYDKDF (reference sequence). Trimming took 7 bases from V and 6 from J, leaving 16 bases between them. Assay used: immunoSEQ multiplex PCR; TCRdb lists only in-frame clones, some missing. The data contain some 300,000 clones, about 91% of them singletons. Sequencing was done on a sample of PBMCs or T cells enriched from blood (not recorded which). The chain uses TRBV15 and TRBJ2-4, with D maybe TRBD2 (5 bases). This clonotype originated in a woman aged 40 to 49 who had recovered from COVID-19. The CDR3 coding sequence is TGTGCCACCACGCCTGGAGGAGGCGGAAACATTCAGTACTTC. It specifies CATTPGGGGNIQYF.